The T cell receptor (beta chain) described here comes from a study of T-cell reconstitution after alpha-beta-depleted transplantation in children. Study results and caveats: Several hundred graft clones that had expanded were reportedly the source of alpha-beta T cells about two months after transplant.

The V segment lost 4 bases and the J segment 7 bases; nucleotides outside the gene matches: 5. The CDR3 totals 13 residues. Germline V gene lookup returns CDR1 SGHAT and CDR2 FQNNGV. It was with unique molecular identifiers that the TCRbeta library was prepared. TCRdb re-called the PCR reads through MiXCR, storing one row per CDR3 protein. Here the sample spans 250,000 to 400,000 distinct CDR3 sequences, approximately 23% being singletons. With respect to this clonotype: Its antigen is undetermined.

The sequences come from PBMCs, mostly from graft donor cells, collected 180 days after TCRalphabeta/CD19-depleted stem cell transplant. This sequence was found in a male patient between 10 and 17 years old who had a stem cell transplant for acute lymphoblastic leukemia, so the T cells may come from the graft donor. The V gene is TRBV11-2, the J gene TRBJ1-2; the match to TRBD1 covers 8 bases. CDR3 in amino acids: CASSSRTGSGYTF. CDR3 DNA sequence: TGTGCCAGCAGCTCCCGGACAGGGAGTGGCTACACCTTC. The full variable domain, its missing parts supplied by reference TRBV11-2 and TRBJ1-2, is EAGVAQSPRYKIIEKRQSVAFWCNPISGHATLYWYQQILGQGPKLLIQFQNNGVVDDSQLPKDRFSAERLKGVDSTLKIQPAKLEDSAVYLCASSSRTGSGYTFGSGTRLTVV.